This TCR beta chain stems from a study of spatial heterogeneity in lung cancer. Overall study: Raw reads showed each unique TCR and UMI combination turning up more than ten times on average.

Germline V gene sequence: CDR1 MRHNA, CDR2 SNTAGT. The CDR3 loop spans 16 amino acids. Unique molecular identifiers tagged every individual TCR cDNA molecule. TCRdb recomputed calls from the 5' RACE reads with MiXCR, one row per CDR3 protein. The table lists about 6,100 distinct CDR3 sequences, 7.8% of them singletons, with approximately 17% in the top ten. The time point here: sample taken at primary tumor resection. There were 65 or so donors, all of them untreated patients with early-stage non-small cell lung cancer. Unsorted tumor, nontumor lung tissue or cryopreserved PBMC supplied the whole RNA. This clonotype was counted ten times or more. A junction boundary mismatches the germline segment, possibly from a read error.

Sequenced material: normal lung tissue next to the tumor, taken at surgery. The gene calls are TRBV6-4 and TRBJ1-6; perhaps TRBD1 as D (5 bases). This receptor was identified in a female donor with early-stage non-small cell lung cancer. The DNA of the CDR3 is TGTGCCAGCAGTGACTCGAAGGAAGGGGATGTTTCATCCCTCCACTTT. Encoded protein: CASSDSKEGDVSSLHF.